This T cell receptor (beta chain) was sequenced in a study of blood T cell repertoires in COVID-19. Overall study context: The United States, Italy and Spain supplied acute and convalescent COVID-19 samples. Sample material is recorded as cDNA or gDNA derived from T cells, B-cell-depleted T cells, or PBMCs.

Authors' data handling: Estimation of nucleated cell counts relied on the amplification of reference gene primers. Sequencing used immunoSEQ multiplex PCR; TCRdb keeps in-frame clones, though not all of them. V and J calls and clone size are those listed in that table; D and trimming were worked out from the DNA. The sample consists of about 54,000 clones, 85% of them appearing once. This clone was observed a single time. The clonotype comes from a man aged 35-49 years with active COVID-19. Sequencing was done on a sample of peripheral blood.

CDR3 sequence (DNA): TGTGCCAGCAGCTTGGGTACGGGAGGCCCCTACGAGCAGTACTTC. It codes for CASSLGTGGPYEQYF. The rearrangement uses TRBV5-4 and TRBJ2-7, with 7 bases aligning to TRBD2. The germline gives CDR1 SGHNT, CDR2 YYREEE (reference sequence). The CDR3 has 15 amino acids. Trimming at V came to 0 bases and at J to 2 bases, leaving 5 bases not matched to a gene. Together with reference TRBV5-4 and TRBJ2-7, the CDR3 gives the full variable domain: ETGVTQSPTHLIKTRGQQVTLRCSSQSGHNTVSWYQQALGQGPQFIFQYYREEENGRGNFPPRFSGLQFPNYSSELNVNALELDDSALYLCASSLGTGGPYEQYFGPGTRLTVT.